A single sample is the source of the 19 T cell receptor beta chains below, sequenced in a study of blood T cells in healthy people across ages. A second PCR of 7 to 11 cycles used a sample-barcoded 5' primer and a J-beta primer mix. TCRdb used MiXCR to reprocess the 5' RACE reads, holding one entry per CDR3 protein. Here the sample spans roughly 1,800,000 distinct CDR3 sequences, just under 50% being singletons. The sample consisted of blood. These receptors were taken from a woman aged 40 to 50 in good health.

V and J are TRBV27 and TRBJ2-3; tentative D call: TRBD1 (5 bases). The V and J ends lost 3 bases and 2 bases respectively, with 18 bases between them. Germline values: CDR1 MNHEY, CDR2 SMNVEV (reference sequence). CDR3 size: 17 residues. The CDR3 DNA reads as TGTGCCAGCAGTTTGGCCCCAGGAGCTGGGGCCACAGATACGCAGTATTTT. This gives the protein CASSLAPGAGATDTQYF.

The rearrangement joins TRBV20-1 to TRBJ1-5; possibly TRBD1 for D (5 bases). V lost 5 bases to trimming and J lost 4 bases, with 9 bases between them. From germline, CDR1 is DFQATT and CDR2 SNEGSKA (reference sequence). This CDR3 is 12 amino acids long. The DNA of the CDR3 is TGCAGTGCTGCGGGGCCGAATCAGCCCCAGCATTTT. It codes for CSAAGPNQPQHF.

The rearrangement uses TRBV20-1 and TRBJ2-4, with a possible D match to TRBD2 (5 bases). Germline V gene sequence: CDR1 DFQATT, CDR2 SNEGSKA (reference sequence). The CDR3 is 15 amino acids. V gave up 4 bases and J gave up 1 base, with 14 bases separating them. CDR3 sequence reads: CSAMEAPVAKNIQYF. The CDR3 DNA follows: TGCAGTGCTATGGAGGCTCCGGTGGCCAAAAACATTCAGTACTTC.

Notes on this clonotype: Relative to the germline gene, one junction end is altered; a read error may explain this. The chain has TRBV14 and TRBJ2-1; D might be TRBD2 (5 bases). CDR3 length: 16 amino acids. The germline CDR1 and CDR2 sequences are SGHDN and FVKESK. CDR3 sequence: CASSQDETDSHNEQFF. The DNA of the CDR3 is TGTGCCAGCAGCCAAGACGAGACGGACTCCCACAATGAGCAGTTCTTC.

The table lists this clonotype with a few counts. V is TRBV7-2 and J is TRBJ2-4; possible D gene TRBD1, 5 bases. Germline V gene lookup returns CDR1 SGHTA and CDR2 FQGNSA. The ends were cut back, 2 bases at V and 6 bases at J, with 20 bases in the middle. This CDR3 is 17 amino acids long. The DNA of the CDR3 is TGTGCCAGCAGCTTAAAAGGGGCAGGGTGGATCTCAAACATTCAGTACTTC. Translated: CASSLKGAGWISNIQYF.

This clonotype came up a few times. The V gene is TRBV3-1, the J gene TRBJ2-5; D is perhaps TRBD1 (6 bases). Germline lookup yields CDR1 LGHDT and CDR2 YNNKEL (reference sequence). Trimming removed 2 bases from V and 3 bases from J, with 13 bases in between. The CDR3 extends over 15 amino acids. CDR3 sequence: CASSQRWSGEETQYF. The CDR3 region has the DNA TGTGCCAGCAGCCAACGGTGGTCAGGGGAAGAGACCCAGTACTTC.

This chain connects TRBV10-3 to TRBJ2-7; 9 nucleotides match TRBD1. The junction had 7 bases not matched to a gene; V was cut back by 3 bases and J by 1 base. The CDR3 has 16 residues. Germline-derived CDR1 and CDR2 are ENHRY and SYGVKD. CDR3 nucleotide sequence: TGTGCCATCAGTGACCCCGGGACAGGGACTTCCTACGAGCAGTACTTC. Protein product: CAISDPGTGTSYEQYF.

This clonotype showed up just a few times. V and J are TRBV10-3 and TRBJ2-3; no definite D call. The CDR3 length is 15 residues. The germline gives CDR1 ENHRY, CDR2 SYGVKD. The ends were cut back, 3 bases at V and 2 bases at J, with 12 bases in the middle. CDR3 sequence (DNA): TGTGCCATCAGTGATCCCGGGCCAGACACAGATACGCAGTATTTT. Translated, it gives CAISDPGPDTDTQYF.

The V call is TRBV25-1, the J call TRBJ1-2; TRBD1 matches at 7 bases. From germline, CDR1 is MGHDK and CDR2 SYGVNS. The CDR3 is made up of 15 amino acids. The V and J ends lost 1 base and 7 bases, in that order; junction bases with no gene match: 9. CDR3 sequence reads: CASSESPGQGGGYTF. The CDR3, as DNA: TGTGCCAGCAGTGAATCCCCGGGGCAGGGGGGTGGCTACACCTTC.

The chain carries TRBV7-2 and TRBJ2-6, with D unresolved. Germline V CDR1 and CDR2: SGHTA, FQGNSA. The CDR3 runs to 17 residues. V gave up 4 bases and J gave up 0 bases, with 13 bases separating them. In nucleotides, the CDR3 is TGTGCCAGCAGCTCGTATGGGCCCAGCTCTGGGGCCAACGTCCTGACTTTC. This sequence encodes CASSSYGPSSGANVLTF. Full variable domain (outside the CDR3, taken from reference TRBV7-2 and TRBJ2-6): GAGVSQSPSNKVTEKGKDVELRCDPISGHTALYWYRQSLGQGLEFLIYFQGNSAPDKSGLPSDRFSAERTGGSVSTLTIQRTQQEDSAVYLCASSSYGPSSGANVLTFGAGSRLTVL.

The chain carries TRBV29-1 and TRBJ2-5; a possible D gene is TRBD1 (6 bases). V shed 8 bases and J shed 5 bases, with 18 bases lying between them. The CDR3 is 13 residues long. Germline CDR1 is SQVTM and CDR2 is ANQGSEA. The CDR3 nucleotides read TGCAGCACGCAAGTGGGGGCTGGGGAGACCCAGTACTTC. Translating it yields CSTQVGAGETQYF.

In this sample, this clonotype turned up once. The rearrangement links TRBV5-1 to TRBJ1-2; D unresolved. Germline assignment: CDR1 SGHRS and CDR2 YFSETQ. This CDR3 is 13 amino acids long. V was clipped by 0 bases and J by 6 bases, with 9 bases between them. CDR3 sequence: CASSLGTPDGYTF. The CDR3 DNA sequence: TGCGCCAGCAGCTTGGGGACCCCCGATGGCTACACCTTC.

The CDR3 loop is CSAGTKGSQPQHF. Written as DNA, the CDR3 is TGCAGTGCTGGGACAAAGGGTAGCCAGCCCCAGCATTTT. This rearrangement joins TRBV20-1 to TRBJ1-5; possibly TRBD1 for D (6 bases). The CDR3 is made up of 13 amino acids. Trimming took 5 bases from V and 7 from J, leaving 15 bases between them. CDR1 is DFQATT, CDR2 SNEGSKA, per germline (reference sequence).

This chain joins TRBV28 and TRBJ2-7, with a weak D call TRBD1 (5 bases). The CDR3 runs to 15 residues. Germline assignment: CDR1 MDHEN and CDR2 SYDVKM. The ends were cut back, 3 bases at V and 3 bases at J, with 15 bases in the middle. The CDR3 protein is CASSFNQGLSYEQYF. CDR3 coding DNA: TGTGCCAGCAGTTTCAACCAGGGCTTAAGCTACGAGCAGTACTTC.

This chain joins TRBV6-2 or TRBV6-3 and TRBJ2-1; 8 positions agree with TRBD1. Germline V gene lookup returns CDR1 MNHEY and CDR2 SVGEGT. J was trimmed by 5 bases and V by 7 bases; bases with no gene match: 19. The CDR3 has 18 residues. The CDR3 sequence is CASTPWGTGTTPNNEQFF. The CDR3, as DNA: TGTGCCAGCACTCCATGGGGGACAGGAACCACGCCGAACAATGAGCAGTTCTTC.

This sequence joins TRBV20-1 and TRBJ1-2; TRBD1 agrees at 9 bases. Germline CDR1 and CDR2: DFQATT and SNEGSKA (reference sequence). V trimming: 4 bases; J trimming: 4 bases; junction bases outside the gene matches: 7. This CDR3 has 14 residues. CDR3 sequence: CSATGQGLFYGYTF. The CDR3 nucleotides read TGCAGTGCTACCGGACAGGGGCTATTCTATGGCTACACCTTC.

This clonotype was seen only a few times. CDR3 DNA sequence: TGCGCCAGCAGCCAAGATCCGGGTACTAACTATGGCTACACCTTC. Translation gives CASSQDPGTNYGYTF. The V call is TRBV4-3, the J call TRBJ1-2; D is ambiguous. The CDR3 is 15 amino acids. Trimming stripped 0 bases from V and 0 bases from J, with 8 bases between. Germline V gives CDR1 LGHNA, CDR2 YSLEER.

V and J are TRBV20-1 and TRBJ2-5; 7 bases are shared with TRBD1. There are 14 residues in the CDR3. J gave up 0 bases and V 4 bases, and 5 bases lay outside the gene matches. CDR1 is DFQATT, CDR2 SNEGSKA, per germline (reference sequence). The CDR3 DNA is TGCAGTGCTACGGACAGGAGGTACCAAGAGACCCAGTACTTC. Amino acid sequence: CSATDRRYQETQYF.

The chain's CDR3 is CASSQERHNLNSPLHF. CDR3 sequence (DNA): TGCGCCAGCAGCCAAGAGCGCCATAACCTCAATTCACCCCTCCACTTT. The rearrangement joins TRBV4-3 to TRBJ1-6; D uncertain. The V gene's germline CDR1 is LGHNA and CDR2 YSLEER. Trimming removed 0 bases from V and 7 bases from J, with 13 bases in between. This CDR3 has 16 amino acids.